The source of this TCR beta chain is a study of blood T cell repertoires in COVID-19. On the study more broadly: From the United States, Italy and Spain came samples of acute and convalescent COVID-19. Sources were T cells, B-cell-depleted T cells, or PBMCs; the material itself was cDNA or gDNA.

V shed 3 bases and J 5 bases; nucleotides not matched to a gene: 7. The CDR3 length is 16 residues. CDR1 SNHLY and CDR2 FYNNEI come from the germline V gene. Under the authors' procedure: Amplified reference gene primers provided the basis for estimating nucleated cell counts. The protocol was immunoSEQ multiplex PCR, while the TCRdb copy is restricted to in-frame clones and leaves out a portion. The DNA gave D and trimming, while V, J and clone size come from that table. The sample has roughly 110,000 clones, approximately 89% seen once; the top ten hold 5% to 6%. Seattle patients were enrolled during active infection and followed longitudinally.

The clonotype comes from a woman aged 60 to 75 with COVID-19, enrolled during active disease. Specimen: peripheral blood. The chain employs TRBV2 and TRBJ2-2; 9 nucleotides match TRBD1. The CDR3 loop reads CASSDGRGTGTGELFF. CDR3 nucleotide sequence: TGTGCCAGCAGTGACGGTAGAGGGACAGGGACCGGGGAGCTGTTTTTT.